The sequence of this T cell receptor (beta chain) was determined in a study of Ad26.COV2.S vaccination and SARS-CoV-2 variants. This CDR3 spans 15 amino acids. Germline V gene data show CDR1 as MDHEN and CDR2 as SYDVKM. V gave up 2 bases and J gave up 4 bases; unmatched junction bases: 4. The treatment: roughly 18 received Ad26.COV2.S at low or high dose, single or two shots; several received placebo; per-sample allocation not given. Samples came from day 63 after the first vaccine or placebo injection. Cohort 1b enrolled adults aged 18-55 years in Boston. Measured with immunoSEQ multiplex PCR; TCRdb has only the in-frame clones, and not every one. The sample records around 300,000 clones, 75% to 90% being singletons.

The receptor was derived from a person between 18 and 65 years old who received the Ad26.COV2.S COVID-19 vaccine or a placebo. The source material was peripheral blood, sampled in a trial of Ad26.COV2.S vaccine versus placebo. The genes are TRBV28 and TRBJ2-7; TRBD1 matches 11 bases. The CDR3 DNA sequence: TGTGCCAGCAGTTTACAGGGGACAGGGGGGTACGAGCAGTACTTC. Protein product: CASSLQGTGGYEQYF.